The clone carrying this T cell receptor (beta chain) was counted a few times. This entry comes from a study of blood T cell repertoires in COVID-19. CDR3 length equals 15 residues. Germline values: CDR1 LNHDA, CDR2 SQIVND (reference sequence). Germline trimming cut 3 bases from V and 3 bases from J; bases unmatched to any gene: 4. Profiled with immunoSEQ multiplex PCR; TCRdb holds only in-frame clones, not every one. Of 130,000 to 150,000 clones listed, about 87% are singletons. The receptor comes from a man aged 50-60 years who had recovered from COVID-19. Sequenced sample: peripheral blood. The V and J genes are TRBV19 and TRBJ2-3; 9 nucleotides match TRBD2. The CDR3 nucleotides are TGTGCCAGTAGTATTCGGCGGGGGGGAACAGATACGCAGTATTTT. This gives the protein CASSIRRGGTDTQYF.